Below, 9 T cell receptor beta chains from the same sample are listed, as sequenced in a study of blood T cell repertoires in COVID-19. The assay was immunoSEQ multiplex PCR, and TCRdb's table has in-frame clones only and misses some. The sample holds around 190,000 clones, 65% to 90% seen once. The sequenced sample was peripheral blood. These receptors were obtained from a man between 50 and 59 years old with active or convalescent COVID-19.

The chain links TRBV10-3 to TRBJ1-2; 8 bases match TRBD1. The germline V gene encodes CDR1 ENHRY and CDR2 SYGVKD. Germline trimming cut 10 bases from V and 3 bases from J; bases unmatched to any gene: 10. This CDR3 spans 14 amino acids. In DNA, the CDR3 is TGTGCCACCAGGCCGACAGGGGCTGACTATGGCTACACCTTC. Its protein is CATRPTGADYGYTF.

The chain couples TRBV6-5 to TRBJ1-6, with D possibly being TRBD1 (5 bases). Germline lookup yields CDR1 MNHEY and CDR2 SVGAGI. This CDR3 contains 14 residues. With 6 bases removed from V and 5 bases from J, the gap between germline ends came to 11 bases. The CDR3 DNA is TGTGCCAGCAGGATCGGGACTAATAATTCACCCCTCCACTTT. Residues: CASRIGTNNSPLHF.

This chain uses TRBV5-4 with TRBJ2-1; D may be TRBD1 (6 bases). CDR3 length equals 15 residues. In germline, CDR1 is SGHNT, CDR2 YYREEE (reference sequence). Trimming shortened V by 6 bases and J by 0 bases, and 13 bases separated the two germline ends. The DNA of the CDR3 is TGTGCCAGCACCGAAGGGGGTAGCTCCTACAATGAGCAGTTCTTC. Protein: CASTEGGSSYNEQFF.

This clone was seen only once. The V gene is TRBV7-9, the J gene TRBJ2-1; D might be TRBD2 (6 bases). CDR1 and CDR2 (germline): SEHNR, FQNEAQ (reference sequence). This CDR3 is 15 amino acids long. V lost 5 bases and J lost 7, with 18 bases in between. The CDR3 region is CASSLTDWGGNEQFF. The CDR3 region has the DNA TGTGCCAGCAGCCTGACCGACTGGGGAGGAAATGAGCAGTTCTTC.

The genes are TRBV24-1 and TRBJ2-5; maybe TRBD2 (6 bases). CDR1 and CDR2 from the germline V gene are KGHDR and SFDVKD. Trimming stripped 5 bases from V and 5 bases from J, with 11 bases between. This CDR3 has 13 amino acids. The CDR3 DNA is TGTGCCACCAGTGGAACGGGAGTGGAGACCCAGTACTTC. It encodes CATSGTGVETQYF.

The V and J genes are TRBV7-2 and TRBJ2-5, with unresolved D. Germline V gene lookup returns CDR1 SGHTA and CDR2 FQGNSA. Trimming removed 5 bases from V and 1 base from J, with 11 bases in between. The CDR3 has 14 amino acids. The CDR3 region has the DNA TGTGCCAGCAGCCAAACATACACCCAAGAGACCCAGTACTTC. Residues: CASSQTYTQETQYF.

The CDR3 nucleotides read TGTGCCAGTAGTATAGGACAAATAACCGGGGAGCTGTTTTTT. It encodes CASSIGQITGELFF. The chain carries TRBV19 and TRBJ2-2; D not resolved. Germline-derived CDR1 and CDR2 are LNHDA and SQIVND (reference sequence). V was cut by 1 base and J by 5 bases, with 8 bases left in between. The CDR3 runs to 14 residues.

This clone occurred once. The gene calls are TRBV11-1 and TRBJ2-1; 9 nucleotides agree with TRBD1. CDR3 size: 14 residues. CDR1 and CDR2 (germline): SGHAT, FQDESV (reference sequence). Germline trimming cut 5 bases from V and 6 bases from J; bases unmatched to any gene: 5. CDR3 protein: CASSEPGQGNEQFF. CDR3 DNA: TGTGCCAGCAGCGAACCGGGACAGGGCAATGAGCAGTTCTTC. Looking up the rest from reference TRBV11-1 and TRBJ2-1 gives the full variable domain: EAEVAQSPRYKITEKSQAVAFWCDPISGHATLYWYRQILGQGPELLVQFQDESVVDDSQLPKDRFSAERLKGVDSTLKIQPAELGDSAMYLCASSEPGQGNEQFFGPGTRLTVL.

This clone was seen a single time. The chain couples TRBV15 to TRBJ1-4; weak D call: TRBD1 (6 bases). Germline CDR1 reads LNHNV; CDR2 reads YYDKDF (reference sequence). This CDR3 region has 18 residues. Trimming cost V 0 bases and J 7 bases, with 21 bases left between them. The CDR3 region has the DNA TGTGCCACCAGCAGAGATGGGACAAGATGGGCCCTTGGTGAAAAACTGTTTTTT. It translates to CATSRDGTRWALGEKLFF.